This TCR beta chain was profiled in a study of blood T cells in healthy people across ages. Primed by a sample-barcoded 5' primer and a J-beta primer mix, a second PCR proceeded for roughly 7 to 11 cycles. TCRdb redid the calling of the 5' RACE reads with MiXCR, one entry per CDR3 protein. The table shows about 1.7 million distinct CDR3 sequences, with under 30% occurring only once. V lost 5 bases, J lost 4 bases, and 3 bases stayed unmatched. The length of the CDR3 is 14 residues. CDR1 LNHDA and CDR2 SQIVND come from the germline V gene (reference sequence). The V and J genes are TRBV19 and TRBJ2-1; TRBD2 aligns across 9 bases. The receptor was derived from a woman aged 25 to 39 in good health. Sequenced input: blood. The CDR3 coding sequence is TGTGCCAGTAGTGTAGCGGGGGAGTACAATGAGCAGTTCTTC. Translating it yields CASSVAGEYNEQFF. Variable domain in full (rest from reference TRBV19 and TRBJ2-1): DGGITQSPKYLFRKEGQNVTLSCEQNLNHDAMYWYRQDPGQGLRLIYYSQIVNDFQKGDIAEGYSVSREKKESFPLTVTSAQKNPTAFYLCASSVAGEYNEQFFGPGTRLTVL.